The present T cell receptor (beta chain) was sequenced within a study of beta chain features in type 1 diabetes (dated by TCRdb to the late 2010s). The study in broad terms: Patients and healthy donors did not differ in mean age, gender distribution, total cell number or subset yield. Across all samples, approximately 100 million sorted cells were examined, and cell number per subset correlated strongly with RNA yield. The study compared TCRB repertoires of sorted circulating CD4+ T cell subsets between recently diagnosed type 1 diabetes patients and matched healthy donors. Naive and central memory subsets were obtained from all 30 or so donors, but regulatory and stem cell-like memory subsets were isolated from only 8 patients and roughly 8 healthy donors.

The entire isolated RNA was reverse transcribed using the High Capacity cDNA Reverse Transcription Kit, and thus expressed TCRB transcripts were sequenced. Naive, central memory and regulatory T cell samples underwent deep immunoSEQ sequencing, averaging about 3.3 million total reads per sample. Sorted cells were lysed in RLT buffer and RNA was extracted with DNase-treated RNeasy Micro or Mini kits, depending on cell number. To prevent cross-contamination, each cell subset was processed individually, whereas patient and healthy donor samples were processed jointly. The immunoSEQ multiplex PCR was used to amplify TCRB sequences from cDNA, generating 87-bp fragments that spanned the CDR3 region. Sequencing of the amplicons was done on the Illumina HiSeq platform. The authors processed their data as follows. PCR bias was computationally corrected using synthetic template baselines, reads within Hamming distance 2 were collapsed, and singletons that could not be merged were discarded. By aligning reads against IMGT, V, D and J genes, CDR3 length, and insertions or deletions at six rearrangement sites were assigned. Clonotype counts were normalized to sorted cell number within each subset before computing true diversity and Gini coefficients with the tcR R package. The overlap coefficient, calculated on TCRB nucleotide sequences, was used to measure repertoire sharing. The table comes from immuneACCESS by way of TCRdb, which keeps in-frame sequences with V and J called. Part of the clones is missing from these tables; in studies checked, under half for an unresolved V gene and the rest for unknown reasons. V, J and clone size derive from that table, while D and trimming were established from the DNA sequence. The sample table lists tens of thousands of clones, around 69% of them with a count of one. Together, the top ten hold less than 5.5% of the sample.

The study at large found these results: In all four CD4+ subsets, TCRB CDR3 length was moderately but significantly shorter in type 1 diabetes patients. At VDJ recombination sites, patients with type 1 diabetes made fewer insertions and deleted more nucleotides, a pattern implying thymic rearrangement abnormalities. PCR might favor shorter templates, but patient and control samples were amplified and corrected together, so any skew would affect both groups equally. Naive, central memory and regulatory TCRB repertoires appeared more similar among patients than among healthy donors. HLA sub-analyses involved small numbers of individuals, so any influence of HLA type on TCRB rearrangement remained unresolved. Because cDNA was sequenced instead of genomic DNA, activated cells with high expression could be over-represented, although the groups did not differ in activation or CD3 levels.

V loses 0 bases, J loses 12 bases, and the germline ends lie 9 bases apart. The CDR3 holds 13 amino acids from the cysteine to the phenylalanine. Only the CDR3 DNA stays, 39 bases, in frame from base 1. CDR1 and CDR2, looked up from the germline V gene, are ENHRY and SYGVKD. This clone was seen a few times. The clone's antigen remains unknown. Nothing much larger sits one base from this clone, and base qualities are not available. Each donor gave one peripheral blood draw, around 100 mL on average, collected into heparinised tubes. A BD FACSAria II and a panel including CD45RO, CCR7, CD25, CD127, CD95 and CD27 were used to sort naive, central memory, regulatory and stem cell-like memory CD4+ T cells. Purity was above 98% for every sorted population. PBMCs were isolated right away by Lymphoprep density gradient centrifugation and were stained directly, without culture. So that batch effects would be minimized, each experiment stained and sorted samples in pairs, pairing one healthy donor with one patient.

Recombination joined TRBV10-3 with TRBJ1-6; the D gene is perhaps TRBD1, on 6 matching bases. The sequencing input was Tregs from blood. The label giving this sample's cell subset or site can be read as: regulatory CD4+ T cells. This sequence was found in a young man with type 1 diabetes. The nucleotide sequence reads TGTGCCATCAGTGAGTCAGGGGGACGACCCCTCCACTTT. Its protein is CAISESGGRPLHF.